A selection of T cell receptor beta chains follows, all from one sample in a study of T cell responses to AZD1222 COVID-19 vaccine. Assay: immunoSEQ multiplex PCR; the TCRdb copy retains only in-frame clones and omits some. Seen here are 100,000 to 150,000 clones, roughly 87% observed once, and the top ten hold about 4.4%. The material sequenced was peripheral blood, taken on day 0 of MenACWY control vaccination. The receptor source for this set is an adult in good health. Both conserved end residues are part of each CDR3. The order of the fields is D gene, V gene, J gene, clone size, CDR3 length, CDR3 DNA, CDR3 protein. The D gene is left open where the match is weak. The size of a clone is reported for some rows only, either as once, few or many, or as a class for expanded clones.

d_gene: .; v_gene: TRBV12-3/TRBV12-4; j_gene: TRBJ2-3; abundance: .; len: 13; CDR3nt: TGTGCCAGCAGTTTACTCCGGACAGATACGCAGTATTTT; CDR3aa: CASSLLRTDTQYF
d_gene: .; v_gene: TRBV5-1; j_gene: TRBJ1-2; abundance: .; len: 17; CDR3nt: TGCGCCAGCAGCCCATGGGACCGATCCTCTCCTAACTATGGCTACACCTTC; CDR3aa: CASSPWDRSSPNYGYTF
d_gene: .; v_gene: TRBV5-3; j_gene: TRBJ1-5; abundance: .; len: 15; CDR3nt: TGTGCCAGAAGCTGGGATTCCGATAGCAATCAGCCCCAGCATTTT; CDR3aa: CARSWDSDSNQPQHF
d_gene: .; v_gene: TRBV7-2; j_gene: TRBJ1-2; abundance: .; len: 13; CDR3nt: TGTGCCAGCAGCTTGGACCTTAACTATGGCTACACCTTC; CDR3aa: CASSLDLNYGYTF
d_gene: .; v_gene: TRBV7-8; j_gene: TRBJ2-5; abundance: .; len: 16; CDR3nt: TGTGCCAGCAGCTTATATACGGGGGCATTGTGGGAGACCCAGTACTTC; CDR3aa: CASSLYTGALWETQYF
d_gene: TRBD2; v_gene: TRBV7-9; j_gene: TRBJ2-3; abundance: .; len: 17; CDR3nt: TGTGCCAGCAGCTTACCCCAAGCGGGACGAGACACAGATACGCAGTATTTT; CDR3aa: CASSLPQAGRDTDTQYF
d_gene: .; v_gene: TRBV15; j_gene: TRBJ2-3; abundance: .; len: 16; CDR3nt: TGTGCCACCAGCAGTCGCAGGGGTGGATTGACAGATACGCAGTATTTT; CDR3aa: CATSSRRGGLTDTQYF
d_gene: .; v_gene: TRBV29-1; j_gene: TRBJ1-2; abundance: .; len: 14; CDR3nt: TGCAGCGTTGAGGGGAGCAGGCTTAACTATGGCTACACCTTC; CDR3aa: CSVEGSRLNYGYTF
d_gene: TRBD1; v_gene: TRBV18; j_gene: TRBJ1-2; abundance: .; len: 18; CDR3nt: TGTGCCAGCTCACCAATCCCCCTCAGGGGGAAGTGGAACTATGGCTACACCTTC; CDR3aa: CASSPIPLRGKWNYGYTF
d_gene: TRBD1; v_gene: TRBV27; j_gene: TRBJ2-1; abundance: .; len: 16; CDR3nt: TGTGCCAGCAGTGAAGGCCGGGACAGTTACTACACTGAGCAGTTCTTC; CDR3aa: CASSEGRDSYYTEQFF
d_gene: .; v_gene: TRBV9; j_gene: TRBJ1-6; abundance: .; len: 16; CDR3nt: TGTGCCAGCAGCGTAGAGACAGTGCCCTATAATTCACCCCTCCACTTT; CDR3aa: CASSVETVPYNSPLHF
d_gene: .; v_gene: TRBV9; j_gene: TRBJ2-1; abundance: .; len: 16; CDR3nt: TGTGCCAGCAGCGCGCTTAGACTGTCCTCCTACAATGAGCAGTTCTTC; CDR3aa: CASSALRLSSYNEQFF
d_gene: TRBD1; v_gene: TRBV7-3; j_gene: TRBJ2-3; abundance: .; len: 15; CDR3nt: TGTGCCAGCAGCCTTGGACAGGGGCTCATAGATACGCAGTATTTT; CDR3aa: CASSLGQGLIDTQYF
d_gene: .; v_gene: TRBV28; j_gene: TRBJ2-4; abundance: once; len: 18; CDR3nt: TGTGCCAGCAGCCCTCGTTCCTTGCGTGATATAGCCAAAAACATTCAGTACTTC; CDR3aa: CASSPRSLRDIAKNIQYF
d_gene: .; v_gene: TRBV10-3; j_gene: TRBJ2-6; abundance: .; len: 16; CDR3nt: TGTGCCATCACCGACGATGGGGTCTCTGGGGCCAACGTCCTGACTTTC; CDR3aa: CAITDDGVSGANVLTF
d_gene: TRBD2; v_gene: TRBV4-3; j_gene: TRBJ2-3; abundance: .; len: 16; CDR3nt: TGCGCCAGCAGCCAAGATCTAGCGGGGGGGCCAGATACGCAGTATTTT; CDR3aa: CASSQDLAGGPDTQYF
d_gene: TRBD1; v_gene: TRBV12-3/TRBV12-4; j_gene: TRBJ2-5; abundance: once; len: 13; CDR3nt: TGTGCCAGCCACAGGGGATCGAGAGAGACCCAGTACTTC; CDR3aa: CASHRGSRETQYF
d_gene: TRBD1; v_gene: TRBV19; j_gene: TRBJ1-6; abundance: few; len: 13; CDR3nt: TGTGCCAGTGGAGACAGGGAAAATTCACCCCTCCACTTT; CDR3aa: CASGDRENSPLHF
d_gene: .; v_gene: TRBV20-1; j_gene: TRBJ1-2; abundance: .; len: 13; CDR3nt: TGCAGTGCTAGTGTCTCAGGAGGCTATGGCTACACCTTC; CDR3aa: CSASVSGGYGYTF
d_gene: .; v_gene: TRBV23-1; j_gene: TRBJ1-5; abundance: .; len: 19; CDR3nt: TGCGCCAGCAGTCTAAAATCCTCCGGACCGGGGTGCGGCAATCAGCCCCAGCATTTT; CDR3aa: CASSLKSSGPGCGNQPQHF
d_gene: .; v_gene: TRBV4-1; j_gene: TRBJ2-2; abundance: .; len: 17; CDR3nt: TGCGCCAGCAGCCAAGTTGGTTGGGGGGCGAACACCGGGGAGCTGTTTTTT; CDR3aa: CASSQVGWGANTGELFF
d_gene: TRBD1; v_gene: TRBV11-2; j_gene: TRBJ1-1; abundance: .; len: 14; CDR3nt: TGTGCCAGCAGCTCCGGACAGGGAAACACTGAAGCTTTCTTT; CDR3aa: CASSSGQGNTEAFF
d_gene: .; v_gene: TRBV30; j_gene: TRBJ1-3; abundance: .; len: 15; CDR3nt: TGTGCCTGGAGGAGAGGGGGTTTGTTAGGAAACACCATATATTTT; CDR3aa: CAWRRGGLLGNTIYF
d_gene: .; v_gene: TRBV4-1; j_gene: TRBJ2-3; abundance: .; len: 14; CDR3nt: TGCGCCAGCAGCCAAGGGGATGATAGAGATACGCAGTATTTT; CDR3aa: CASSQGDDRDTQYF
d_gene: .; v_gene: TRBV6-5; j_gene: TRBJ1-1; abundance: few; len: 15; CDR3nt: TGTGCCAGCAGTTACCTCCCCCCGACTAGCTCCGAAGCTTTCTTT; CDR3aa: CASSYLPPTSSEAFF
d_gene: .; v_gene: TRBV12-3/TRBV12-4; j_gene: TRBJ1-1; abundance: .; len: 13; CDR3nt: TGTGCCAGCACAAGACAGATGAACACTGAAGCTTTCTTT; CDR3aa: CASTRQMNTEAFF
d_gene: .; v_gene: TRBV28; j_gene: TRBJ2-2; abundance: once; len: 14; CDR3nt: TGTGCCAGCAGGGCACAGTTGAACACCGGGGAGCTGTTTTTT; CDR3aa: CASRAQLNTGELFF